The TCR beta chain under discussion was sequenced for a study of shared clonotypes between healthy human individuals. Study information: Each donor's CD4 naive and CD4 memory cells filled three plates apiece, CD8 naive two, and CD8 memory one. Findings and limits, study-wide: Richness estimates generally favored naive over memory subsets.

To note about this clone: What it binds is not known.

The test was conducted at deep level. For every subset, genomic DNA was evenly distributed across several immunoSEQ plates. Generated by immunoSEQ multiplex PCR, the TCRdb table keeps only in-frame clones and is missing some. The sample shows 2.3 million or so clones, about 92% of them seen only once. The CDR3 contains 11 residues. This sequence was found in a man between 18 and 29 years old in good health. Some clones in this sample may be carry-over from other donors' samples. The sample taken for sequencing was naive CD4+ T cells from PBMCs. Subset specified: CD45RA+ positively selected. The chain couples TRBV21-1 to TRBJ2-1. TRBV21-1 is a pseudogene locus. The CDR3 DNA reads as TGTGCCACCCGAACCCTCAATGAGCAGTTCTTC. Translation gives CATRTLNEQFF.